Following are 16 T cell receptor beta chains from one sample sequenced in a study of T-cell memory formation after mild COVID-19. TCRdb fed the 5' RACE reads into MiXCR, producing one record per CDR3 protein. The data show under 300,000 distinct CDR3 sequences, with 8% to 9% seen just once and about 20% held by the top ten. Sequences were obtained from PBMCs or a T cell subset sorted from them (not recorded which). The origin of the receptors is a man aged 18 to 35 who had mild COVID-19 (a few samples of this study predate the infection). Cell type and time point are not known.

This clonotype was observed many times. V gene TRBV29-1 combines with J gene TRBJ2-7; the match to TRBD2 covers 8 bases. Germline-derived CDR1 and CDR2 are SQVTM and ANQGSEA. V was clipped by 6 bases and J by 6 bases; unmatched bases: 4. The length of the CDR3 is 11 residues. The CDR3 loop is CSVQRGSEQYF. The CDR3 bases are TGCAGCGTCCAGCGGGGGAGCGAGCAGTACTTC.

This clonotype was seen at least ten times. The chain couples TRBV5-6 to TRBJ2-6; D is ambiguous. This CDR3 has 15 residues. Germline V gives CDR1 SGHDT, CDR2 YYEEEE. Trimming removed 3 bases from V and 1 base from J, with 8 bases in between. The CDR3 DNA sequence: TGTGCCAGCAGCTGGGTAATATCTGGGGCCAACGTCCTGACTTTC. This gives the protein CASSWVISGANVLTF.

This clonotype has only a few counts. Its ends do not fully match the called genes, so a read error is possible. V is TRBV10-2 and J is TRBJ2-7; D is undetermined. Germline values: CDR1 WSHSY, CDR2 SAAADI. This CDR3 spans 11 amino acids. CDR3 region: CASSAVETLVF. The DNA of the CDR3 is TGCGCCAGCAGTGCGGTCGAGACGCTTGTATTC.

In this sample, this clonotype turned up many times. CDR3 protein: CSAGQGLGQYV. The CDR3 DNA sequence: TGCAGTGCCGGACAGGGCCTCGGGCAGTACGTC. The chain employs TRBV20-1 and TRBJ2-7, with TRBD1 identical over 8 bases. V shed 6 bases and J 9 bases; nucleotides not matched to a gene: 7. The CDR3 is 11 residues long. The germline V gene has CDR1 DFQATT and CDR2 SNEGSKA (reference sequence).

V gene TRBV9 combines with J gene TRBJ2-1, with D hard to call. The CDR3 contains 16 residues. Trimming stripped 4 bases from V and 6 bases from J, with 20 bases between. The V gene's germline CDR1 is SGDLS and CDR2 YYNGEE. CDR3 region: CASSPHLSVVSNEQFF. The CDR3 DNA reads as TGTGCCAGCAGCCCACACTTGAGCGTAGTGTCCAATGAGCAGTTCTTC. Full variable domain (outside the CDR3, taken from reference TRBV9 and TRBJ2-1): DSGVTQTPKHLITATGQRVTLRCSPRSGDLSVYWYQQSLDQGLQFLIQYYNGEERAKGNILERFSAQQFPDLHSELNLSSLELGDSALYFCASSPHLSVVSNEQFFGPGTRLTVL.

This chain joins TRBV10-2 and TRBJ1-6; no clear D. V lost 4 bases to trimming and J lost 0 bases, with 13 bases between them. The CDR3 sequence is 17 residues long. Germline lookup yields CDR1 WSHSY and CDR2 SAAADI. Written as DNA, the CDR3 is TGCGCCAGCAGTGGCGGCGGGTTTAGCTCCTATAATTCACCCCTCCACTTT. It specifies CASSGGGFSSYNSPLHF.

This clonotype was detected a few times. The rearrangement uses TRBV6-5 and TRBJ2-7; a possible D gene is TRBD2 (5 bases). CDR1 is MNHEY, CDR2 SVGAGI, per germline. The CDR3 totals 13 residues. Trimming cost V 0 bases and J 3 bases, with 6 bases left between them. Here the CDR3 reads CASSYSGSYEQYV. The CDR3 DNA reads TGTGCCAGCAGTTACTCGGGGAGCTACGAGCAGTACGTC.

The sample holds a few counts of this clonotype. The CDR3 region is CASSQGNAGYGYTF. As DNA, the CDR3 is TGCGCCAGCAGCCAAGGTAACGCCGGCTATGGCTACACCTTC. The rearrangement links TRBV4-1 to TRBJ1-2; D unresolved. Germline V gene data show CDR1 as MGHRA and CDR2 as YSYEKL. This CDR3 region has 14 residues. The ends were cut back, 1 base at V and 4 bases at J, with 10 bases in the middle.

This clonotype was seen a handful of times. The V gene is TRBV7-3, the J gene TRBJ1-1; D not certain. Germline V gene data show CDR1 as SGHTA and CDR2 as FQGTGA. V lost 1 base, J lost 4 bases, and 13 bases lay in between. The CDR3 length is 15 residues. The CDR3 spells CASSLNPGRITEAFF. The DNA of the CDR3 is TGTGCCAGCAGCTTAAACCCCGGCCGGATCACTGAAGCTTTCTTT.

The chain has TRBV10-1 and TRBJ2-7; TRBD2 might be the D (7 bases). The V end lost 9 bases, the J end lost 3 bases, and 15 bases lay between the germline ends. This CDR3 comprises 13 residues. Germline V CDR1 and CDR2: WNHNN, SYGVQD (reference sequence). CDR3 protein: CARGGPQLYEQYV. The CDR3 nucleotides are TGCGCCAGGGGGGGGCCGCAACTCTACGAGCAGTACGTC.

This clonotype was seen many times. The chain uses TRBV12-3 or TRBV12-4 and TRBJ1-1; TRBD1 aligns across 9 bases. There are 14 residues in the CDR3. The trim removed 3 bases at V and 6 bases at J, leaving 5 bases unmatched. The chain's CDR3 is CASSLGQGEAEAFF. As DNA, the CDR3 is TGTGCCAGCAGTTTGGGACAGGGAGAGGCTGAAGCTTTCTTT.

In this sample, this clonotype turned up many times. The chain carries TRBV7-9 and TRBJ2-3; 9 bases align to TRBD2. V shed 0 bases and J 5 bases; nucleotides not matched to a gene: 3. Germline loops: CDR1 SEHNR, CDR2 FQNEAQ (reference sequence). The CDR3 covers 15 residues. As DNA, the CDR3 is TGTGCCAGCAGCTTAGCCGGGACTAGCTTAGATACGCAGTATTTT. This translates into CASSLAGTSLDTQYF.

The genes are TRBV7-2 and TRBJ2-5, with 7 positions matching TRBD2. The germline gives CDR1 SGHTA, CDR2 FQGNSA. Trimming removed 1 base from V and 5 bases from J; junction bases left unmatched: 4. This CDR3 has 14 amino acids. CDR3 DNA sequence: TGTGCCAGCAGCTTAGAAGCGGGGAGGGAGACCCAGTACTTC. This gives the protein CASSLEAGRETQYF. Full variable domain (rest looked up from reference TRBV7-2 and TRBJ2-5): GAGVSQSPSNKVTEKGKDVELRCDPISGHTALYWYRQSLGQGLEFLIYFQGNSAPDKSGLPSDRFSAERTGGSVSTLTIQRTQQEDSAVYLCASSLEAGRETQYFGPGTRLLVL.

This clonotype has more than one count but fewer than ten. The rearrangement links TRBV10-2 to TRBJ1-1; 7 bases align to TRBD1. Per germline, CDR1 WSHSY and CDR2 SAAADI. The ends lost 1 base at V and 9 bases at J; junction bases unmatched: 11. This CDR3 spans 15 amino acids. The CDR3 loop reads CASSELIGTVTQAFF. The CDR3 DNA reads TGCGCCAGCAGTGAGTTGATAGGGACAGTGACTCAAGCTTTCTTT.

This clonotype was picked up many times. The V and J genes are TRBV7-9 and TRBJ1-1; D unclear. Looked up from germline, CDR1 is SEHNR and CDR2 is FQNEAQ (reference sequence). Between the trimmed V and J ends, which lost 1 base and 2 bases, there was a span of 8 bases. There are 14 residues in the CDR3. CDR3 in DNA: TGTGCCAGCAGCTTAGGGCACCTTAACACTGAAGCTTTCTTT. Amino acid sequence: CASSLGHLNTEAFF.

The chain combines TRBV27 with TRBJ2-1; 10 bases line up with TRBD1. Looked up from germline, CDR1 is MNHEY and CDR2 is SMNVEV (reference sequence). With 1 base clipped from V and 7 bases from J, the junction kept 4 bases outside the gene matches. There are 15 residues in the CDR3. Here the CDR3 reads CASSLWTGGWNEQFF. Here the CDR3 DNA reads TGTGCCAGCAGTTTATGGACAGGGGGTTGGAATGAGCAGTTCTTC.